This T cell receptor (beta chain) was observed in a study of beta chain features in type 1 diabetes. Findings and caveats of the study: Relative to healthy donors, patients appeared to have naive, central memory and Treg TCRB repertoires that were more similar.

This clone occurred a few times. Its target is not known. The length of the CDR3 is 14 residues. V was clipped by 1 base and J by 1 base, with 8 bases between them. CDR1 SGHAT and CDR2 FQNNGV come from the germline V gene. Expressed TCRB transcripts were sequenced, since all the RNA that had been isolated was reverse transcribed. Repertoires were generated with immunoSEQ multiplex PCR, while TCRdb's copy carries only in-frame clones and drops some. This table holds 400,000 to 600,000 clones, about 32% found once. The sequenced sample was naive CD4+ T cells from blood. The rearrangement uses TRBV11-2 and TRBJ2-7, with D unresolved. The source is a man aged 18 to 30 in good health. CDR3 amino acids: CASSLGQLSYEQYF. The CDR3, as DNA: TGTGCCAGCAGCTTAGGGCAGTTATCCTACGAGCAGTACTTC.